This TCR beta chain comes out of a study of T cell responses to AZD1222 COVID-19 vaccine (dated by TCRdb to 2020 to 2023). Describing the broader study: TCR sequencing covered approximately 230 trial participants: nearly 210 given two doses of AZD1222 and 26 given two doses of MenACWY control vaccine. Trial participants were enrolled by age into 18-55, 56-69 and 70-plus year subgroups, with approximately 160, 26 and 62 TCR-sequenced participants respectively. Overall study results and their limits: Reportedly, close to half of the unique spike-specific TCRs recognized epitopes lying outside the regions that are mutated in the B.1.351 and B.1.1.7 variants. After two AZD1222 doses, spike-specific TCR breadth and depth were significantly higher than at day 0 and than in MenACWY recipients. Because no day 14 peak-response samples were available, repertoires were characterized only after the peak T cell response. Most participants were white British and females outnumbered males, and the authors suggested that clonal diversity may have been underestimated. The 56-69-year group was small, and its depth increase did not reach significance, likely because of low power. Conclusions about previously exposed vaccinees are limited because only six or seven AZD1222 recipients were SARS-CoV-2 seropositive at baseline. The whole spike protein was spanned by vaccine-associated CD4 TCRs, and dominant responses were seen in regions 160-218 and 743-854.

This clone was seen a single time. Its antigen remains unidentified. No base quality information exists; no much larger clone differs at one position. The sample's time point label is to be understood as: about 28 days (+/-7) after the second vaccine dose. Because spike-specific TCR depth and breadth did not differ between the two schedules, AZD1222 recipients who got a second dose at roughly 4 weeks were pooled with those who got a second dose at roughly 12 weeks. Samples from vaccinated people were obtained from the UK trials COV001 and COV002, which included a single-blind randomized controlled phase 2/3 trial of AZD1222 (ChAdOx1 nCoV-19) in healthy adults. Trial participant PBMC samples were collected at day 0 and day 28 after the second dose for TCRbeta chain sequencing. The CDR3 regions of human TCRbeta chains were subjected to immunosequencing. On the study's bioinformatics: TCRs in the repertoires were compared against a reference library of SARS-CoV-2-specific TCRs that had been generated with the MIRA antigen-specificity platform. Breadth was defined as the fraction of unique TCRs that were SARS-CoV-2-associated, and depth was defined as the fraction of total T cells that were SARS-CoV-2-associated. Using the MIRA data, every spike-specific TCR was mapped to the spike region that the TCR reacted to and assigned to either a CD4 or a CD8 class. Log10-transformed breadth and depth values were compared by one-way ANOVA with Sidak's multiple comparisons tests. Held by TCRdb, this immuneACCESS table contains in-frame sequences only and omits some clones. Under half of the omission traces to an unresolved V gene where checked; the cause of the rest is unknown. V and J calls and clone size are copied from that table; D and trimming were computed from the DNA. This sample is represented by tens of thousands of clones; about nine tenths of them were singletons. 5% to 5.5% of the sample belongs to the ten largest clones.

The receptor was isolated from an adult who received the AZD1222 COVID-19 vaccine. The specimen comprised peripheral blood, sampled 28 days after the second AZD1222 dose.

The sequenced DNA: TGTGCCAGCAGGCGATACAAGGAACCTGAATACGAGCAGTACTTC. This encodes CASRRYKEPEYEQYF. This chain joins TRBV6-5 to TRBJ2-7; the D gene cannot be named for sure. The V end loses 6 bases and the J end loses 4 bases, and a stretch of 19 bases separates them. From the cysteine through the phenylalanine, the CDR3 covers 15 amino acids. Here the CDR3 DNA is all that survives: 45 bases in frame from base 1. CDR1 MNHEY and CDR2 SVGAGI are derived from the germline V gene.